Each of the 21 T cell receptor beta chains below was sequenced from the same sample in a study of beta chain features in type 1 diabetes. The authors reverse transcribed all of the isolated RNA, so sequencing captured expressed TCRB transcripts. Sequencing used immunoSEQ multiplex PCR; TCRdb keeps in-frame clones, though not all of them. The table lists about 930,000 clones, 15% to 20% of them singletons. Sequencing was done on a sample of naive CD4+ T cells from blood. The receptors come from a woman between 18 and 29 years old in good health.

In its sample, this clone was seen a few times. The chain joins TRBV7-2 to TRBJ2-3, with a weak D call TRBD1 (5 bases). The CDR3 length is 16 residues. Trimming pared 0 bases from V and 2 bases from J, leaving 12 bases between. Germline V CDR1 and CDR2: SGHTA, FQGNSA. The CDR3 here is CASSLAGVGNTDTQYF. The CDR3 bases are TGTGCCAGCAGCTTAGCAGGGGTGGGGAACACAGATACGCAGTATTTT.

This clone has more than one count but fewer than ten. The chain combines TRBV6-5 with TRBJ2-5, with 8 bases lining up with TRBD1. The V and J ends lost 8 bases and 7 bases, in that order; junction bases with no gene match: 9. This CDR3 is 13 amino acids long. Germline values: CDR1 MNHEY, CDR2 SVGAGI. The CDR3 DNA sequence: TGTGCCAGCGGGCAAGGACAGGGTTGGACCCAGTACTTC. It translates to CASGQGQGWTQYF.

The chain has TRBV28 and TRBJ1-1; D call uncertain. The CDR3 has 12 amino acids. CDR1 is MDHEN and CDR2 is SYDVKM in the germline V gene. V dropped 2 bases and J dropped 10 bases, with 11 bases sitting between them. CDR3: CASSLGRGGAFF. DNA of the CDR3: TGTGCCAGCAGTTTAGGACGGGGAGGAGCTTTCTTT.

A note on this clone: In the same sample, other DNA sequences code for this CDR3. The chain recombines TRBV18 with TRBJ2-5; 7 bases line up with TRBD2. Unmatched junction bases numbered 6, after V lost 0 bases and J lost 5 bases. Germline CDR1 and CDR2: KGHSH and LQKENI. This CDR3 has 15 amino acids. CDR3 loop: CASSPPGLVGETQYF. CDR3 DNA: TGTGCCAGCTCACCACCTGGACTAGTTGGTGAGACCCAGTACTTC.

The CDR3: CASSVGGRLSTGELFF. Written as DNA, the CDR3 is TGTGCCAGCAGCGTAGGCGGGAGGCTTAGCACCGGGGAGCTGTTTTTT. The chain carries TRBV9 and TRBJ2-2, with 8 nucleotides matching TRBD2. CDR3 length: 16 residues. Germline V gives CDR1 SGDLS, CDR2 YYNGEE. Trimming removed 0 bases from V and 4 bases from J; junction bases left unmatched: 5.

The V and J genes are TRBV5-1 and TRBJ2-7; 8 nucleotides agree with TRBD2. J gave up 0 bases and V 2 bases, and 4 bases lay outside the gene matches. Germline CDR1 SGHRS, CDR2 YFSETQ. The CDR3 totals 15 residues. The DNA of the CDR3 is TGCGCCAGCAGCTTCTTAGCGGGAAACTCCTACGAGCAGTACTTC. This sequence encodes CASSFLAGNSYEQYF.

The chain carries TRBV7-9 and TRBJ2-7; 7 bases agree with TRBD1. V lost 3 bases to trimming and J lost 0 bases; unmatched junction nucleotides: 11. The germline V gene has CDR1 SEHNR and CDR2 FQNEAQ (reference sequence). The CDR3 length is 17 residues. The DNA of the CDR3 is TGTGCCAGCAGCTTTGGCCACCGGGACAGAATCTCCTACGAGCAGTACTTC. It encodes CASSFGHRDRISYEQYF.

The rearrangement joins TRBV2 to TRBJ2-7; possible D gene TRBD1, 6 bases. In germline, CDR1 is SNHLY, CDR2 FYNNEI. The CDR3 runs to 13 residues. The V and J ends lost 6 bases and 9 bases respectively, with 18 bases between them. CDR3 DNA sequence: TGTGCCAGCAGAGATTCCGGTGGGGGCCTGCAGTACTTC. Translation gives CASRDSGGGLQYF.

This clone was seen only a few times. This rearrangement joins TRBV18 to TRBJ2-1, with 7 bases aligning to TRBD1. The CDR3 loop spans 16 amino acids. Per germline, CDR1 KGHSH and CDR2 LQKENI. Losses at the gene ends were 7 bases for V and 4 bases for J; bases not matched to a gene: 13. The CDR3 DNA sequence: TGTGCCAGCTTCCAGTCAGAGACAGGGCAATACAATGAGCAGTTCTTC. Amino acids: CASFQSETGQYNEQFF.

CDR3 sequence reads: CASSKGQGSYEQYF. CDR3 DNA sequence: TGTGCCAGCAGTAAGGGACAGGGTTCCTACGAGCAGTACTTC. This rearrangement joins TRBV6-5 to TRBJ2-7, with 9 bases aligning to TRBD1. The germline gives CDR1 MNHEY, CDR2 SVGAGI. The CDR3 is 14 residues long. V trimming: 5 bases; J trimming: 1 base; junction bases outside the gene matches: 3.

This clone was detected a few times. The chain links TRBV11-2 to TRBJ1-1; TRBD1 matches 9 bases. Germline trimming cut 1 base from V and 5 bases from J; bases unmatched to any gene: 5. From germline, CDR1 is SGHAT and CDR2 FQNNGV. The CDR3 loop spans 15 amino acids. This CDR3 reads CASSLVIGTGTEAFF. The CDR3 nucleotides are TGTGCCAGCAGCTTAGTGATAGGGACAGGGACTGAAGCTTTCTTT.

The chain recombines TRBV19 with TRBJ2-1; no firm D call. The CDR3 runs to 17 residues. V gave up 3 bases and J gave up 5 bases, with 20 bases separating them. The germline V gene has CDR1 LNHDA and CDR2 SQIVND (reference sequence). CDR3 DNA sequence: TGTGCCAGTAGTATGACGGACCAACTTTACGAGCACAATGAGCAGTTCTTC. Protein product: CASSMTDQLYEHNEQFF.

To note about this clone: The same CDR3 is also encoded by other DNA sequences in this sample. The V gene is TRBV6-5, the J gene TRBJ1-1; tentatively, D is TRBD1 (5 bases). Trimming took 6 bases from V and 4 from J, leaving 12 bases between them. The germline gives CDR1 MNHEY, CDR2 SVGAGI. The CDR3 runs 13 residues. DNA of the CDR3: TGTGCCAGCAGCGGTACAGGAGGCACTGAAGCTTTCTTT. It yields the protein CASSGTGGTEAFF.

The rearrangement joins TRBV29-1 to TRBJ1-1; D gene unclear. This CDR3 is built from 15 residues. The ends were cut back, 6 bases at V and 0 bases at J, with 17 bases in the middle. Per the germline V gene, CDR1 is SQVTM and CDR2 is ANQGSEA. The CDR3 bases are TGCAGCGTAGCGGGATCCTCGATGATGAACACTGAAGCTTTCTTT. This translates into CSVAGSSMMNTEAFF.

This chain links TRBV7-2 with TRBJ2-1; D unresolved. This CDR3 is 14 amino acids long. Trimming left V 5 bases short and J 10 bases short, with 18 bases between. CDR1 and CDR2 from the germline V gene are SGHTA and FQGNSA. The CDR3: CASSTRLMYGEQFF. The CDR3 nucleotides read TGTGCCAGCAGCACGCGACTGATGTATGGGGAGCAGTTCTTC.

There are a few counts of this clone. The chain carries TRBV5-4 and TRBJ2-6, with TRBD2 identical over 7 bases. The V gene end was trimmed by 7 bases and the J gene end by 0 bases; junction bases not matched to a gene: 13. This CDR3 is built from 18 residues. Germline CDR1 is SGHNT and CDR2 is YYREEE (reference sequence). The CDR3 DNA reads TGTGCCAGCGGCCAACAGGCGCGGGAGTCCTCTGGGGCCAACGTCCTGACTTTC. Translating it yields CASGQQARESSGANVLTF.

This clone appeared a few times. The CDR3 nucleotides are TGTGCCAGCAGCCCCGCGTCCAATGAGCAGTTCTTC. This sequence encodes CASSPASNEQFF. The rearrangement uses TRBV4-2 and TRBJ2-1; D ambiguous. Looked up from germline, CDR1 is LGHNA and CDR2 is YNFKEQ. Trimming removed 4 bases from V and 6 bases from J, with 7 bases in between. The length of the CDR3 is 12 residues.

The CDR3 coding sequence is TGTGCCAGCAGCGACCGCCCAGGACAAGAGACCCAGTACTTC. Amino acids: CASSDRPGQETQYF. The chain has TRBV6-6 and TRBJ2-5; D is undetermined. The CDR3 consists of 14 residues. Trimming shortened V by 6 bases and J by 2 bases, and 13 bases separated the two germline ends. Germline-derived CDR1 and CDR2 are MNHNY and SVGAGI (reference sequence).

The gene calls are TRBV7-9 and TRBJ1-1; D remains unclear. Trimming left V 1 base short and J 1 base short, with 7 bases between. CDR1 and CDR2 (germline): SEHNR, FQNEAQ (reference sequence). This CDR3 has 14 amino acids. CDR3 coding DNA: TGTGCCAGCAGCTTAGACACTCAGAACACTGAAGCTTTCTTT. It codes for CASSLDTQNTEAFF.

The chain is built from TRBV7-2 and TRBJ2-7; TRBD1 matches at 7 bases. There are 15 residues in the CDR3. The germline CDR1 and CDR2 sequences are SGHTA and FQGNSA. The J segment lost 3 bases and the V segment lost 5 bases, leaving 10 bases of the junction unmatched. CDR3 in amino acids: CASSTSGQPNYEQYF. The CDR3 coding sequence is TGTGCCAGCAGCACATCGGGACAGCCCAACTACGAGCAGTACTTC.

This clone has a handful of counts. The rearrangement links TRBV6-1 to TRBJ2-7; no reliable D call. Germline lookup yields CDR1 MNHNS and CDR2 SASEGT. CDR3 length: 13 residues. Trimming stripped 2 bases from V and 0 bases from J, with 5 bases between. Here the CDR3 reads CASSEQHSYEQYF. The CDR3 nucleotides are TGTGCCAGCAGTGAACAGCACTCCTACGAGCAGTACTTC.